The T cell receptor beta chain described here comes from a study of OX40 agonist ivuxolimab in advanced cancers. This clone has just one count. Produced via immunoSEQ multiplex PCR; TCRdb's table is partial and in-frame only. The table records 55,000 to 70,000 clones, 65% to 90% of them present only once. Material: CD4+ or CD8+ T cells sorted from blood, obtained in a trial of the OX40 agonist ivuxolimab. The receptor was isolated from an adult with an advanced solid tumor such as melanoma, head and neck, liver or kidney cancer.

The CDR3 loop reads CASSTDRGLTGELFF. The DNA of the CDR3 is TGTGCCAGCAGCACGGACAGGGGGCTCACCGGGGAGCTGTTTTTT. The chain carries TRBV7-8 and TRBJ2-2; 11 bases line up with TRBD1. This CDR3 is 15 amino acids long. The trim removed 5 bases at V and 4 bases at J, leaving 3 bases unmatched. Germline-derived CDR1 and CDR2 are SGHVS and FQNEAQ. The complete variable domain, with remaining parts taken from reference TRBV7-8 and TRBJ2-2, reads GAGVSQSPRYKVAKRGQDVALRCDPISGHVSLFWYQQALGQGPEFLTYFQNEAQLDKSGLPSDRFFAERPEGSVSTLKIQRTQQEDSAVYLCASSTDRGLTGELFFGEGSRLTVL.